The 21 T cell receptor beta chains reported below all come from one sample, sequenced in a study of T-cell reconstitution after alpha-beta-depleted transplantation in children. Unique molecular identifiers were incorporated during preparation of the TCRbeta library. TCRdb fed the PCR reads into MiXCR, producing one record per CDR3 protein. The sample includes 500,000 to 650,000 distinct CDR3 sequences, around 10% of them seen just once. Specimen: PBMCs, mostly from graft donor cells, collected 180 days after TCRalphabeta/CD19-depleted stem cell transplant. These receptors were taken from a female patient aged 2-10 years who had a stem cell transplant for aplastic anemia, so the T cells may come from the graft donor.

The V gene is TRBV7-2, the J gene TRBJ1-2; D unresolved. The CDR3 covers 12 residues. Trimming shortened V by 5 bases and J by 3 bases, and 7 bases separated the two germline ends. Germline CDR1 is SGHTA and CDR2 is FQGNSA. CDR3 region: CASSPAYYGYTF. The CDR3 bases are TGTGCCAGCAGCCCCGCATACTATGGCTACACCTTC.

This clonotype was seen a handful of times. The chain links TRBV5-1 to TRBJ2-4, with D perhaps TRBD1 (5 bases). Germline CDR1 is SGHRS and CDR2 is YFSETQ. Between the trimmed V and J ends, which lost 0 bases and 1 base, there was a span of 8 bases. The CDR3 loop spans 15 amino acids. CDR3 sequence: CASSLAAGAKNIQYF. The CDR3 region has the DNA TGCGCCAGCAGCTTGGCCGCAGGGGCCAAAAACATTCAGTACTTC.

The DNA of the CDR3 is TGCGCCAGCAGCTATGGCGGGAGTATCGATGAGCAGTTCTTC. It codes for CASSYGGSIDEQFF. The rearrangement joins TRBV5-1 to TRBJ2-1; 7 nucleotides match TRBD2. The CDR3 has 14 residues. Trimming removed 3 bases from V and 8 bases from J; junction bases left unmatched: 8. Looked up from germline, CDR1 is SGHRS and CDR2 is YFSETQ.

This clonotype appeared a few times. CDR3 nucleotide sequence: TGTGCCAGCAGCTATGGCCCAGGACAGAGCTACGAGCAGTACGTC. It translates to CASSYGPGQSYEQYV. This chain uses TRBV5-5 with TRBJ2-7; TRBD1 might be the D (6 bases). Germline V gene sequence: CDR1 SGHKS, CDR2 YYEKEE (reference sequence). The CDR3 spans 15 residues. With 3 bases removed from V and 3 bases from J, the gap between germline ends came to 16 bases.

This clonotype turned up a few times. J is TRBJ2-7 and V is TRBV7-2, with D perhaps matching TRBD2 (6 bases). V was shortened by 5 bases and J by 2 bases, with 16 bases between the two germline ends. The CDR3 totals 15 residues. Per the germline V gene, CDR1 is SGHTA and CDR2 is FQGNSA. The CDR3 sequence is CASSLYRESAYEQYF. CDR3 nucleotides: TGTGCCAGCAGCCTTTATCGGGAGTCAGCCTACGAGCAGTACTTC. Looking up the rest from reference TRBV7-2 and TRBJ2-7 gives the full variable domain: GAGVSQSPSNKVTEKGKDVELRCDPISGHTALYWYRQSLGQGLEFLIYFQGNSAPDKSGLPSDRFSAERTGGSVSTLTIQRTQQEDSAVYLCASSLYRESAYEQYFGPGTRLTVT.

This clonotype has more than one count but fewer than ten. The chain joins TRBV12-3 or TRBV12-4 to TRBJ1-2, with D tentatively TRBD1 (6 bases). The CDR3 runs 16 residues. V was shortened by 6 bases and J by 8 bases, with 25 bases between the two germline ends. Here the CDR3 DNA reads TGTGCCAGCAGGAAACCTTATCGGGGGCCCCTTTACGGCTACACCTTC. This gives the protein CASRKPYRGPLYGYTF.

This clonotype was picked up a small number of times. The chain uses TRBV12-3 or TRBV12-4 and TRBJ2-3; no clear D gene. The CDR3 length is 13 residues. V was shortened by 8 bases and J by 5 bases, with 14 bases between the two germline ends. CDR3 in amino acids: CASENRVGDTQYF. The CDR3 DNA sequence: TGTGCCAGCGAAAACCGGGTAGGAGATACGCAGTATTTT.

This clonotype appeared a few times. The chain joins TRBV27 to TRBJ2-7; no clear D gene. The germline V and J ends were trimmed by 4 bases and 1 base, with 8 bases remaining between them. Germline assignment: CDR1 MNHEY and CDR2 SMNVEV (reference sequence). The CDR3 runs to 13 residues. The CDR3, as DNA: TGTGCCAGCAGTTACACCGATTCCTACGAGCAGTACTTC. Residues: CASSYTDSYEQYF.

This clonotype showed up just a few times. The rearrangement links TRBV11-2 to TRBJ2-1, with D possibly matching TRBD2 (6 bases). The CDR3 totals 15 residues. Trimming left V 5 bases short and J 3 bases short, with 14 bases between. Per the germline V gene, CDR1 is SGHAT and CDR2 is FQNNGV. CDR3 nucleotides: TGTGCCAGCAGCCTTGGGGACTCTCGCTACAATGAGCAGTTCTTC. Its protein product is CASSLGDSRYNEQFF.

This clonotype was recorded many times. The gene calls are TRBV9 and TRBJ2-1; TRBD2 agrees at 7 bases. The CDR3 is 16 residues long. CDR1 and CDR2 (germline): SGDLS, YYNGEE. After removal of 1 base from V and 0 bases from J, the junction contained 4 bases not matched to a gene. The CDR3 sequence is CASSVTSGASYNEQFF. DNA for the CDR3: TGTGCCAGCAGCGTAACGAGCGGGGCCTCCTACAATGAGCAGTTCTTC.

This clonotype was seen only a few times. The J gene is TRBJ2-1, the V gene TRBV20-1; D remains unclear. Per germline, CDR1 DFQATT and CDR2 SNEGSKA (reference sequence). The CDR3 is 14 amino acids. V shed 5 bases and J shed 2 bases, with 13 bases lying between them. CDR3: CSAVAQRAYNEQFF. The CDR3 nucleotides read TGCAGTGCTGTCGCCCAGCGAGCCTACAATGAGCAGTTCTTC.

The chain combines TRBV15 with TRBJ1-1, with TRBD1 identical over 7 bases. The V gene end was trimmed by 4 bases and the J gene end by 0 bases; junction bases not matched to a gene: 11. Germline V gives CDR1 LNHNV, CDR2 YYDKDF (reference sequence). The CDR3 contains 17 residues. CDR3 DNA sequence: TGTGCCACCAGCACTAGACAGGGTATCAACCTGAACACTGAAGCTTTCTTT. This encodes CATSTRQGINLNTEAFF. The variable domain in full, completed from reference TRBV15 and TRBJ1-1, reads DAMVIQNPRYQVTQFGKPVTLSCSQTLNHNVMYWYQQKSSQAPKLLFHYYDKDFNNEADTPDNFQSRRPNTSFCFLDIRSPGLGDTAMYLCATSTRQGINLNTEAFFGQGTRLTVV.

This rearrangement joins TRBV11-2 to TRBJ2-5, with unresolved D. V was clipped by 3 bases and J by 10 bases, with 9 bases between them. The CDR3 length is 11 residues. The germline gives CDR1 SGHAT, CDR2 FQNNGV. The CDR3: CASSFSSSQYF. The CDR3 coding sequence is TGTGCCAGCAGCTTCTCTTCGAGCCAGTACTTC.

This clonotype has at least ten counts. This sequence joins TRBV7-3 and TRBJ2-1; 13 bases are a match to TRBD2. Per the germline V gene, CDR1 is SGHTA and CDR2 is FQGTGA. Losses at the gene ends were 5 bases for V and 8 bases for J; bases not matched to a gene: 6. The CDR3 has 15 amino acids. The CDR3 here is CASSLGLAGLYEQFF. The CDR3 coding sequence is TGTGCCAGCAGCCTGGGACTAGCGGGATTGTATGAGCAGTTCTTC.

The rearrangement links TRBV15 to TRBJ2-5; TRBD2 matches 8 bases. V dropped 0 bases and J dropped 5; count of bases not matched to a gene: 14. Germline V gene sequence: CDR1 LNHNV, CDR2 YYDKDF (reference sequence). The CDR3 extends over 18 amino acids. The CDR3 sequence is CATSRDVATGGPYETQYF. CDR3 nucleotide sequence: TGTGCCACCAGCAGAGATGTCGCGACGGGAGGGCCCTACGAGACCCAGTACTTC.

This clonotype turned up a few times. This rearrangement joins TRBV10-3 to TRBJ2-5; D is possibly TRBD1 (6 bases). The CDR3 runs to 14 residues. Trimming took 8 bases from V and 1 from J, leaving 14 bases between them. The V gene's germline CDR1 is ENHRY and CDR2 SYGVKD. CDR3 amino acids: CAICCDRSQETQYF. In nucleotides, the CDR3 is TGTGCCATCTGTTGTGACAGGAGCCAAGAGACCCAGTACTTC.

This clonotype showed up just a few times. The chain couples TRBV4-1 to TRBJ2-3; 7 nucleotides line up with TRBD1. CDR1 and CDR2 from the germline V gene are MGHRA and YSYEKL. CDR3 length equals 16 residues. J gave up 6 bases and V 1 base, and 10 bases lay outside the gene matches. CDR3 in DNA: TGCGCCAGCAGCCAAGTCTTAAGGGGGCCGGTTGATACGCAGTATTTT. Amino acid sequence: CASSQVLRGPVDTQYF.

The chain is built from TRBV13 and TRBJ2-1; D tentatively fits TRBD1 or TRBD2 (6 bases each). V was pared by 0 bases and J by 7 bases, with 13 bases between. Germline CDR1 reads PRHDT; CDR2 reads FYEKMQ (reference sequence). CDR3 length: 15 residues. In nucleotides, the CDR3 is TGTGCCAGCAGCTTAGGCAGGAGGGGGTCAAATGAGCAGTTCTTC. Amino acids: CASSLGRRGSNEQFF.

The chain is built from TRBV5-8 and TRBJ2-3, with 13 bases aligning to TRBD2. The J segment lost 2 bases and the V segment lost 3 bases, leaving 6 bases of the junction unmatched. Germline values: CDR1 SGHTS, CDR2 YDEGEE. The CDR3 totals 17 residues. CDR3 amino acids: CASSSGLAGEATDTQYF. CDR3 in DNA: TGTGCCAGCAGCTCCGGACTAGCGGGAGAGGCCACAGATACGCAGTATTTT.

CDR3: CSVEGSEAFF. As DNA, the CDR3 is TGCAGCGTTGAGGGTTCTGAAGCTTTCTTT. J is TRBJ1-1 and V is TRBV29-1; the D is unclear. Germline V gene lookup returns CDR1 SQVTM and CDR2 ANQGSEA. This CDR3 spans 10 amino acids. V lost 3 bases, J lost 6 bases, and 5 bases lay in between.

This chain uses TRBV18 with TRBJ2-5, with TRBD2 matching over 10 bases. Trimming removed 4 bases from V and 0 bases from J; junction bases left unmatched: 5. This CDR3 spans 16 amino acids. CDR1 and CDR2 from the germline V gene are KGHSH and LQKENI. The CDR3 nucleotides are TGTGCCAGCTCACTGGAGGGACTAGCGTACCAAGAGACCCAGTACTTC. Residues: CASSLEGLAYQETQYF. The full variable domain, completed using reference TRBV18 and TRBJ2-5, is NAGVMQNPRHLVRRRGQEARLRCSPMKGHSHVYWYRQLPEEGLKFMVYLQKENIIDESGMPKERFSAEFPKEGPSILRIQQVVRGDSAAYFCASSLEGLAYQETQYFGPGTRLLVL.